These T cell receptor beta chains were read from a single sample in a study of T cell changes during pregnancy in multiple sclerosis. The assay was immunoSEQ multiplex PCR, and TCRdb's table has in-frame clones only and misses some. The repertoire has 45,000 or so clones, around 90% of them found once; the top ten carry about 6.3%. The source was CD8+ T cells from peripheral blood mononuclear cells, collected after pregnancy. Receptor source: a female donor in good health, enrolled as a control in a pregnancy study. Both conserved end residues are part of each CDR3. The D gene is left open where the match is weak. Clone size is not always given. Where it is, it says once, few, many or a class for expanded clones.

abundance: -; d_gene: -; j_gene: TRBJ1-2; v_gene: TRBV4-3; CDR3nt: TGCGCCAGCAGCCAAGATTTAGCGGCCGGTATCACCTTC; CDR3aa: CASSQDLAAGITF
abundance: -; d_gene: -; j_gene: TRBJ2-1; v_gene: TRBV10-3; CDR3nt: TGTGCCATCAGTGAGCTAGCAGCCAATGAGCAGTTCTTC; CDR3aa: CAISELAANEQFF
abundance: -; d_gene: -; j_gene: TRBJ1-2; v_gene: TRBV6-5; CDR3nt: TGTGCCAGCAGACCCCCGGCAGGGTACTATGGCTACACCTTC; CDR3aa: CASRPPAGYYGYTF
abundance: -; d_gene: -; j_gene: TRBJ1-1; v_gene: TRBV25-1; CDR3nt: TGTGCCAGCAGTTTTGGGGGGATCACTGAAGCTTTCTTT; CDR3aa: CASSFGGITEAFF
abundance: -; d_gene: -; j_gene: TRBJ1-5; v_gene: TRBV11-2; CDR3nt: TGTGCCAGCAGCCCTGACAGTAATCAGCCCCAGCATTTT; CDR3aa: CASSPDSNQPQHF
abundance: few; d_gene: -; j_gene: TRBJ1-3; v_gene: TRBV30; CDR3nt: TGTGCCTGGAGTGTACAGCTGGGGGCGGGTGGAAACACCATATATTTT; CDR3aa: CAWSVQLGAGGNTIYF
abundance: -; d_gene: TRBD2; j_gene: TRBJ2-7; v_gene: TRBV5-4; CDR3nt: TGTGCCAGCAGCTTGGCTAGCGGGGGGGCTAGCGAGCAGTACTTC; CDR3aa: CASSLASGGASEQYF
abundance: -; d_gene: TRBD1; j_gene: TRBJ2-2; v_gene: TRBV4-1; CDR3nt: TGCGCCAGCAGCCGTCAAACAGGGGGCGGTGCGAACACCGGGGAGCTGTTTTTT; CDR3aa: CASSRQTGGGANTGELFF
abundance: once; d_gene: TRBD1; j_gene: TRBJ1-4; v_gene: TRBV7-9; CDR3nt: TGTGCCAGCAGCGGATATAGGGGGACAGGTGAAAAACTGTTTTTT; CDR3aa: CASSGYRGTGEKLFF
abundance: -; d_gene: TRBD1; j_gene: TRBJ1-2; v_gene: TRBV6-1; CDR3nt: TGTGCCAGCAGTGATCTTGGGACAGGGAGGCCCTATGGCTACACCTTC; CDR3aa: CASSDLGTGRPYGYTF
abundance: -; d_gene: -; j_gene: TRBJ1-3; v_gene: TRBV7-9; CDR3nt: TGTGCCAGCATCGAGCCCTCTGGAAACACCATATATTTT; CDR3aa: CASIEPSGNTIYF
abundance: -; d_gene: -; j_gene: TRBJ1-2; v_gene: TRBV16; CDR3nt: TGTGCCAGCAGCCAAACAAGTTCAGGGCTCGACTATGGCTACACCTTC; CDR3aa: CASSQTSSGLDYGYTF
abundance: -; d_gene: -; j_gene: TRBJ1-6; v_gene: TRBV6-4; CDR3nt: TGTGCCAGCAGTGTACAGGGATTTAATTCACCCCTCCACTTT; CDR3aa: CASSVQGFNSPLHF
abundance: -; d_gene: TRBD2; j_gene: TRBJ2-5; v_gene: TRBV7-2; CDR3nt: TGTGCCAGCAGCTCCAAACTAGCGGGGGCTGTGTTAGAGACCCAGTACTTC; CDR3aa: CASSSKLAGAVLETQYF
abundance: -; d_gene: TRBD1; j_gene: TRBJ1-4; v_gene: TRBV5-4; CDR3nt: TGTGCCAGCAGCTTGCCCGGACAGGAAAATGAAAAACTGTTTTTT; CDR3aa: CASSLPGQENEKLFF
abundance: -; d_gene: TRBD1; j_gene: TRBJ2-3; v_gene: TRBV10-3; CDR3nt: TGTGCCATACAGGGGGAAAGCACAGATACGCAGTATTTT; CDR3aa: CAIQGESTDTQYF
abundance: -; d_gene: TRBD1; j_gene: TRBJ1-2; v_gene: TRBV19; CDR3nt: TGTGCCAGTAGTATATCGGGACAGACCTATGGCTACACCTTC; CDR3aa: CASSISGQTYGYTF
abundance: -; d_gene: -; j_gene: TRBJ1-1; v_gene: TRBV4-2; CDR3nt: TGTGCCAGCAGCCAAGATTTAGGGGGGGCCCAGAACACTGAAGCTTTCTTT; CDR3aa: CASSQDLGGAQNTEAFF